This T cell receptor beta chain appears in the sequencing data of a study of CD8 T cells in ankylosing spondylitis. Between the trimmed V and J ends, which lost 2 bases and 1 base, there was a span of 5 bases. The germline V gene has CDR1 KGHSH and CDR2 LQKENI. CDR3 length: 14 residues. About this clonotype: The antigen is not known.

One entry per CDR3 protein, called by TCRdb with MiXCR from the 5' RACE reads. Altogether around 480,000 distinct CDR3 sequences are present, about 15% being singletons, with the ten largest covering around 0.92%. Broader study findings: Blood from ankylosing spondylitis patients appeared to carry a characteristic roughly 8-variant TCR beta motif.

The sequenced material came from blood, either unsorted or a sorted T cell fraction (not recorded which). The chain uses TRBV18 and TRBJ2-2; D gene uncertain. The sequence was obtained from a male donor with ankylosing spondylitis. CDR3 nucleotide sequence: TGTGCCAGCTCACCAGCGGTGAACACCGGGGAGCTGTTTTTT. Translation: CASSPAVNTGELFF.